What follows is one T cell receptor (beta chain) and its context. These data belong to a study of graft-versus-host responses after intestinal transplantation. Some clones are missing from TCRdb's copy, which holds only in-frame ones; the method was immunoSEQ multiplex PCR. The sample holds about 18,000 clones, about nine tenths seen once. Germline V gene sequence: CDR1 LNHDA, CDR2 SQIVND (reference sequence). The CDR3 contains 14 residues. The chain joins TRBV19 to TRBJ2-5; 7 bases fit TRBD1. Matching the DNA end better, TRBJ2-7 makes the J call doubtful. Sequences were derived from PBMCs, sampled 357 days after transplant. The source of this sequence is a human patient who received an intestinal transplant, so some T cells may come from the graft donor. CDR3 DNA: TGTGCCAGTAGTATAGTGGAAGGGGGCGGCGAGCAGTACTTC. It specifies CASSIVEGGGEQYF.